The 10 T cell receptor beta chains presented below share a single source sample, sequenced in a study of blood T cell repertoires in COVID-19. Produced via immunoSEQ multiplex PCR; TCRdb's table is partial and in-frame only. Among about 210,000 clones, around nine tenths were seen once, and the ten largest hold less than 0.75%. Sequenced material: peripheral blood. These receptors were collected from a middle-aged man with acute or convalescent COVID-19.

The chain couples TRBV4-3 to TRBJ2-7; 8 bases are a match to TRBD1. V trimming: 4 bases; J trimming: 4 bases; junction bases outside the gene matches: 9. This CDR3 comprises 15 residues. Germline V gene lookup returns CDR1 LGHNA and CDR2 YSLEER. The CDR3 sequence is CASSLRTGRPYEQYF. Here the CDR3 DNA reads TGCGCCAGCAGCCTCAGGACAGGGAGGCCTTACGAGCAGTACTTC.

The V and J genes are TRBV19 and TRBJ2-3; TRBD2 is a possible D gene (7 bases). Looked up from germline, CDR1 is LNHDA and CDR2 is SQIVND (reference sequence). The CDR3 runs to 13 residues. V lost 5 bases and J lost 4, with 10 bases in between. The CDR3 loop reads CASSGGAADTQYF. DNA for the CDR3: TGTGCCAGTAGTGGGGGGGCCGCAGATACGCAGTATTTT. Together with reference TRBV19 and TRBJ2-3, the CDR3 gives the full variable domain: DGGITQSPKYLFRKEGQNVTLSCEQNLNHDAMYWYRQDPGQGLRLIYYSQIVNDFQKGDIAEGYSVSREKKESFPLTVTSAQKNPTAFYLCASSGGAADTQYFGPGTRLTVL.

V gene TRBV19 combines with J gene TRBJ2-7; TRBD2 is a possible D gene (6 bases). The germline V gene encodes CDR1 LNHDA and CDR2 SQIVND (reference sequence). CDR3 length equals 15 residues. Trimming took off 1 base at V and 4 bases at J, with 14 bases between the two ends. The CDR3, as DNA: TGTGCCAGTAGTATAGTTAGCGGTCTGGGATACGAGCAGTACTTC. It codes for CASSIVSGLGYEQYF.

The chain links TRBV3-1 (or the pseudogene TRBV3-2) to TRBJ2-3, with 7 bases identical to TRBD1. This CDR3 comprises 16 residues. Germline lookup yields CDR1 LGHDT and CDR2 YNNKEL (reference sequence). The trim removed 4 bases at V and 3 bases at J, leaving 10 bases unmatched. Here the CDR3 DNA reads TGTGCCAGCAGCCCGTACAGGGGTGACAGAACAGATACGCAGTATTTT. Residues: CASSPYRGDRTDTQYF.

The chain employs TRBV28 and TRBJ2-5; 8 nucleotides agree with TRBD2. CDR3 size: 15 residues. The V segment lost 6 bases and the J segment 2 bases; nucleotides outside the gene matches: 8. CDR1 and CDR2 from the germline V gene are MDHEN and SYDVKM. The CDR3 protein is CASRVPGGVQETQYF. As DNA, the CDR3 is TGTGCCAGCAGGGTCCCCGGGGGGGTGCAAGAGACCCAGTACTTC.

For the CDR3, the DNA is TGTGCCAGCAGTGAATCGATCGGGGGGGGCTACGAGCAGTACTTC. This translates into CASSESIGGGYEQYF. This sequence joins TRBV6-1 and TRBJ2-7, with TRBD2 identical over 8 bases. CDR1 and CDR2 (germline): MNHNS, SASEGT. Trimming at V came to 2 bases and at J to 3 bases, leaving 6 bases not matched to a gene. The CDR3 totals 15 residues.

The chain carries TRBV5-1 and TRBJ1-5; 7 bases are shared with TRBD1. After removal of 5 bases from V and 3 bases from J, the junction contained 8 bases not matched to a gene. The CDR3 is made up of 15 amino acids. In germline, CDR1 is SGHRS, CDR2 YFSETQ. The CDR3, as DNA: TGCGCCAGCAGGGAGTGGACAGGCGACAATCAGCCCCAGCATTTT. Its translation is CASREWTGDNQPQHF. Variable domain in full (rest from reference TRBV5-1 and TRBJ1-5): KAGVTQTPRYLIKTRGQQVTLSCSPISGHRSVSWYQQTPGQGLQFLFEYFSETQRNKGNFPGRFSGRQFSNSRSEMNVSTLELGDSALYLCASREWTGDNQPQHFGDGTRLSIL.

The V gene is TRBV14, the J gene TRBJ1-1, with 7 bases identical to TRBD1. Germline values: CDR1 SGHDN, CDR2 FVKESK. J gave up 3 bases and V 5 bases, and 3 bases lay outside the gene matches. The CDR3 loop spans 13 amino acids. The CDR3, as DNA: TGTGCCAGCAGCGTACAGGGGTACACTGAAGCTTTCTTT. Its translation is CASSVQGYTEAFF.

The sample holds one count of this clone. The chain couples TRBV6-1 to TRBJ2-7, with TRBD2 identical over 11 bases. This CDR3 comprises 15 residues. After removal of 4 bases from V and 0 bases from J, the junction contained 2 bases not matched to a gene. CDR1 is MNHNS and CDR2 is SASEGT in the germline V gene. This CDR3 is CASSATSGGSYEQYF. The CDR3 DNA sequence: TGTGCCAGCAGTGCCACTAGCGGGGGCTCCTACGAGCAGTACTTC.

J is TRBJ2-7 and V is TRBV10-3, with 8 bases lining up with TRBD1. Unmatched junction bases numbered 9, after V lost 3 bases and J lost 2 bases. Germline CDR1 reads ENHRY; CDR2 reads SYGVKD. This CDR3 has 16 residues. Here the CDR3 DNA reads TGTGCCATCAGTGAAGGATATACAGGGGGAACCTACGAGCAGTACTTC. Translation: CAISEGYTGGTYEQYF.